The 23 T cell receptor beta chains presented below share a single source sample, sequenced in a study of T-cell memory formation after mild COVID-19 (dated by TCRdb to the early 2020s). The library came from 5' RACE. This sample was sequenced with an Illumina NovaSeq 6000. Clones were called with MiXCR by TCRdb after fastp trimmed the public reads at Q25, and only in-frame beta chains were retained. Each CDR3 protein gets just one entry, which takes the most common genes and DNA from the rows behind it. The table for this sample lists under 450,000 distinct CDR3 sequences; about 20% of them were counted only once. The ten biggest clones cover 20% to 25% of the sample. Sample: PBMCs or a T cell subset sorted from them (not recorded which). These TCRs come from a man between 18 and 29 years old who had mild COVID-19 (a few samples of this study predate the infection). The sample titles of this study are shuffled in the database, so cell type and time point are left out; the donor was told from shared clones.

J is TRBJ2-3 and V is TRBV7-2; D possibly uses TRBD1 or TRBD2 (6 bases each). Trimming shortened V by 5 bases and J by 2 bases, and 14 bases separated the two germline ends. This CDR3 has 15 residues. Germline V gene data show CDR1 as SGHTA and CDR2 as FQGNSA. CDR3 DNA: TGTGCCAGCAGCCAAGGAAGGGGGGACACAGATACGCAGTATTTT. Amino acid sequence: CASSQGRGDTDTQYF.

This clonotype showed up just a few times. The V gene is TRBV28, the J gene TRBJ1-6; 10 positions match TRBD1. This CDR3 has 16 amino acids. CDR1 and CDR2 (germline): MDHEN, SYDVKM. With V trimmed by 3 bases and J by 7 bases, 6 bases remained unmatched. CDR3 loop: CASSLGTGVRNSPLHF. The CDR3 nucleotides are TGTGCCAGCAGTTTGGGGACAGGGGTGAGGAATTCACCCCTCCACTTT.

This rearrangement joins TRBV2 to TRBJ2-7; D tentatively reads TRBD1 or TRBD2 (5 bases each). V lost 8 bases to trimming and J lost 5 bases, with 16 bases between them. This CDR3 spans 13 amino acids. Germline CDR1 SNHLY, CDR2 FYNNEI. CDR3 nucleotides: TGTGCCAGCTCGTGGGGACGGTTGAACGAGCAGTACGTC. Translating gives CASSWGRLNEQYV.

The chain's CDR3 is CASSPNFQETQYF. The CDR3 DNA reads TGTGCCAGCTCACCGAACTTCCAAGAGACCCAGTACTTC. V is TRBV18 and J is TRBJ2-5; D gene uncertain. The CDR3 has 13 residues. In germline, CDR1 is KGHSH, CDR2 LQKENI. V dropped 3 bases and J dropped 1 base, with 6 bases sitting between them.

This chain joins TRBV5-1 and TRBJ2-3; 12 positions agree with TRBD2. V dropped 0 bases and J dropped 7; count of bases not matched to a gene: 6. The CDR3 sequence is 16 residues long. Germline lookup yields CDR1 SGHRS and CDR2 YFSETQ. The CDR3 bases are TGCGCCAGCAGCTTGGGGCTAGCGGGGGGGTCGAATACGCAGTATTTT. Translation: CASSLGLAGGSNTQYF.

This chain links TRBV6-2 or TRBV6-3 with TRBJ2-1, with TRBD1 matching over 7 bases. Trimming at V came to 5 bases and at J to 0 bases, leaving 4 bases not matched to a gene. This CDR3 is 15 amino acids long. CDR1 is MNHEY, CDR2 SVGEGT, per germline. As DNA, the CDR3 is TGTGCCAGCAGTGAGACAGGGATCTCCTACAATGAGCAGTTCTTC. Translated: CASSETGISYNEQFF.

This clonotype has just a few counts. The rearrangement joins TRBV11-2 to TRBJ2-1, with 8 positions matching TRBD2. The length of the CDR3 is 18 residues. V shed 3 bases, J shed 7 bases, and the junction held 17 bases outside the gene matches. Germline CDR1 and CDR2: SGHAT and FQNNGV. The CDR3 DNA reads TGTGCCAGCAGCTTCGGACTTCGACGGGGGGGCCTGAGTAATGAGCAGTTCTTC. As protein: CASSFGLRRGGLSNEQFF.

This clonotype was found a few times. The chain has TRBV20-1 and TRBJ2-2, with TRBD2 identical over 10 bases. The CDR3 length is 13 residues. The trim removed 6 bases at V and 6 bases at J, leaving 4 bases unmatched. The V gene's germline CDR1 is DFQATT and CDR2 SNEGSKA (reference sequence). The CDR3 here is CSAPGLAAGELFF. The CDR3 bases are TGCAGTGCCCCAGGACTAGCGGCCGGGGAGCTGTTTTTT.

This clonotype was detected once. This chain uses TRBV3-1 with TRBJ2-2; TRBD1 matches 8 bases. The CDR3 totals 15 residues. The V and J ends lost 10 bases and 5 bases, in that order; junction bases with no gene match: 12. Germline V lookup: CDR1 LGHDT, CDR2 YNNKEL (reference sequence). The CDR3 DNA reads as TGTGCCACCTCGTCCAGACAGGGGAGGACCGGGGAGCTGTTTTTT. It encodes CATSSRQGRTGELFF.

Here the CDR3 DNA reads TGCGCCAGCAGCCAAACCCCGCAGGGGAATCAGCCCCAGCATTTT. Amino acids: CASSQTPQGNQPQHF. The chain couples TRBV4-3 to TRBJ1-5; possible D gene TRBD1, 6 bases. The V gene's germline CDR1 is LGHNA and CDR2 YSLEER. V was pared by 2 bases and J by 4 bases, with 12 bases between. The CDR3 is 15 residues long.

The chain joins TRBV7-2 to TRBJ1-2; no clear D gene. This CDR3 spans 14 amino acids. Trimming removed 5 bases at V and 2 bases at J, with 12 bases between. Germline CDR1 SGHTA, CDR2 FQGNSA. For the CDR3, the DNA is TGTGCCAGCAGCCGTGGAATGGAGAACTATGGCTACACCTTC. The encoded protein is CASSRGMENYGYTF.

In its sample, this clonotype was seen many times. This sequence joins TRBV12-3 or TRBV12-4 and TRBJ2-5; no clear D. Trimming took off 0 bases at V and 1 base at J, with 9 bases between the two ends. The length of the CDR3 is 15 residues. CDR3 sequence reads: CASSLAVSFQETQYF. In DNA, the CDR3 is TGTGCCAGCAGTTTAGCTGTTAGCTTCCAAGAGACCCAGTACTTC.

This clonotype was seen more than once but under ten times. In DNA, the CDR3 is TGTGCCAGCAGTGAAGATCCGGGACAGGGAGCTAACTATGGCTACACCTTC. Its translation is CASSEDPGQGANYGYTF. This sequence joins TRBV6-1 and TRBJ1-2; TRBD1 matches 9 bases. Germline V gives CDR1 MNHNS, CDR2 SASEGT. This CDR3 has 17 residues. After removal of 1 base from V and 0 bases from J, the junction contained 6 bases not matched to a gene.

This clonotype was recorded a few times. The junction and the germline gene differ at one end; a read error may be behind it. V usage is TRBV20-1 and J usage is TRBJ1-2; weak D call: TRBD1 (6 bases). The CDR3 is 13 amino acids. CDR1 is DFQATT, CDR2 SNEGSKA, per germline (reference sequence). CDR3 amino acids: CSARDPTDRTHAF. CDR3 sequence (DNA): TGCAGTGCTAGAGATCCCACGGACAGAACCCACGCCTTC.

This clonotype was detected only a few times. The V gene is TRBV12-3 or TRBV12-4, the J gene TRBJ1-2; D call uncertain. This CDR3 spans 16 amino acids. The V end lost 4 bases, the J end lost 2 bases, and 17 bases lay between the germline ends. The CDR3 spells CASSSKDRMRNYGYTF. The DNA of the CDR3 is TGTGCCAGCAGTTCCAAGGACCGTATGAGAAACTATGGCTACACCTTC.

This clonotype showed up just a few times. The chain joins TRBV5-1 to TRBJ2-7; a weak D match, TRBD1 (6 bases). The CDR3 spans 13 residues. Germline assignment: CDR1 SGHRS and CDR2 YFSETQ. Trimming took 5 bases from V and 5 from J, leaving 14 bases between them. In nucleotides, the CDR3 is TGCGCCAGCAGTCTCCACCCAGGGGACGAGCAGTACGTC. This gives the protein CASSLHPGDEQYV.

The rearrangement links TRBV6-5 to TRBJ2-3, with D unresolved. With 6 bases removed from V and 6 bases from J, the gap between germline ends came to 13 bases. CDR1 is MNHEY, CDR2 SVGAGI, per germline. The length of the CDR3 is 13 residues. The CDR3 region has the DNA TGTGCCAGCAGCCACCCCACTTGGGATACGCAGTATTTT. Translated: CASSHPTWDTQYF.

This clonotype was detected a few times. The chain links TRBV28 to TRBJ2-4; maybe TRBD2 (6 bases). This CDR3 has 13 amino acids. From germline, CDR1 is MDHEN and CDR2 SYDVKM. Deletions cut 3 bases from V and 7 bases from J, with 10 bases between. The DNA for the CDR3 is TGTGCCAGCAGTTTCGGGGGACGTAACATTCAGTACTTC. Translating gives CASSFGGRNIQYF. The whole variable domain, filled in from reference TRBV28 and TRBJ2-4, reads DVKVTQSSRYLVKRTGEKVFLECVQDMDHENMFWYRQDPGLGLRLIYFSYDVKMKEKGDIPEGYSVSREKKERFSLILESASTNQTSMYLCASSFGGRNIQYFGAGTRLSVL.

This sequence joins TRBV20-1 and TRBJ2-3; weak D call: TRBD1 (5 bases). The CDR3 extends over 20 amino acids. CDR1 is DFQATT and CDR2 is SNEGSKA in the germline V gene (reference sequence). Trimming pared 0 bases from V and 2 bases from J, leaving 27 bases between. The CDR3 region has the DNA TGCAGTGCTAGAGATCACGCTGGTAGAGGCAGGGCGAGGAACACAGATACGCAGTATTTT. Encoded protein: CSARDHAGRGRARNTDTQYF.

Only a few counts were recorded for this clonotype. The chain is built from TRBV5-1 and TRBJ2-5; D remains unclear. The V end was cut by 1 base, the J end by 7 bases, with 11 bases between. The CDR3 length is 13 residues. The germline gives CDR1 SGHRS, CDR2 YFSETQ. The CDR3 is CASSLTREVTQYF. The CDR3 coding sequence is TGCGCCAGCAGCTTGACGCGAGAGGTGACCCAGTACTTC.

The chain uses TRBV6-5 and TRBJ2-1, with TRBD2 identical over 11 bases. Germline V gene sequence: CDR1 MNHEY, CDR2 SVGAGI. V shed 8 bases and J 9 bases; nucleotides not matched to a gene: 9. The CDR3 consists of 14 residues. This chain's CDR3 is CASGTSGGNSEQFF. The CDR3 region has the DNA TGTGCCAGCGGCACTAGCGGGGGAAACAGTGAGCAGTTCTTC.

V gene TRBV5-1 combines with J gene TRBJ2-5; 15 positions match TRBD2. Germline assignment: CDR1 SGHRS and CDR2 YFSETQ. There are 17 residues in the CDR3. Trimming took 2 bases from V and 4 from J; bases not matched to a gene: 6. The CDR3: CASSFGLAGGHSETQYF. In nucleotides, the CDR3 is TGCGCCAGCAGCTTCGGACTAGCGGGGGGGCATTCAGAGACCCAGTACTTC.

The chain uses TRBV6-5 and TRBJ1-6, with 9 bases lining up with TRBD1. V shed 4 bases, J shed 5 bases, and the junction held 3 bases outside the gene matches. The CDR3 covers 15 residues. Germline loops: CDR1 MNHEY, CDR2 SVGAGI. CDR3 DNA: TGTGCCAGCAGTTCCTGGACAGGGGATAATTCACCCCTCCACTTT. It codes for CASSSWTGDNSPLHF.